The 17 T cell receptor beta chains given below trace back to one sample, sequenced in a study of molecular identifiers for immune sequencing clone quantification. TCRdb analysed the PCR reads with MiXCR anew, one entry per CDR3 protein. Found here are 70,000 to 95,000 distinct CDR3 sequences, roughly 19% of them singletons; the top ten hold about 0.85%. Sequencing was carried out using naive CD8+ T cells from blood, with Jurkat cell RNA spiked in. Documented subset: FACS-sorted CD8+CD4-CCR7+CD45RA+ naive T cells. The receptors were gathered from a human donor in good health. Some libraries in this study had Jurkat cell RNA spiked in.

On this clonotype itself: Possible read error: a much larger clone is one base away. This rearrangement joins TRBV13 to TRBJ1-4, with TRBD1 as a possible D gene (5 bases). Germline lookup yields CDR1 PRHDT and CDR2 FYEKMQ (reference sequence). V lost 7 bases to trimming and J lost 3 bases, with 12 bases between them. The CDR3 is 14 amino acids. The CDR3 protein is CASNSRAPNEKLFF. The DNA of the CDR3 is TGTGCCAGCAACAGCAGGGCTCCTAATGAAAAACTGTTTTTT.

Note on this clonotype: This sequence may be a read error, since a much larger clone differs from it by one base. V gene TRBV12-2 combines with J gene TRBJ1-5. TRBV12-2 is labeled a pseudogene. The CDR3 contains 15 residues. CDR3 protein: CASLGTVASNQPQQF. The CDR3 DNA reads TGTGCAAGTCTCGGCACTGTTGCTAGCAATCAGCCCCAGCAATTT.

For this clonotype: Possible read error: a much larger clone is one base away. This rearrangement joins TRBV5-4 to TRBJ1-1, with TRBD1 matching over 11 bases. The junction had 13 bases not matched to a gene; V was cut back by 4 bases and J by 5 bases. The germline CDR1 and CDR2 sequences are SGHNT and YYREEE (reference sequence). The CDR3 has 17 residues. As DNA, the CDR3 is TGTGCCAGCAGCAGAGGGACAGGGGGGGGGGAGGCGACTGAAGCTTTCTTT. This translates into CASSRGTGGGEATEAFF.

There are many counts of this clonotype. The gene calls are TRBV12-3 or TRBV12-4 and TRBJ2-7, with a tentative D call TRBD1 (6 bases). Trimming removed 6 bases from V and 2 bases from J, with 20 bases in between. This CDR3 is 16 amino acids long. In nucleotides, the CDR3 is TGTGCCAGCAGCAGGGACACACAAGGGAATCCCTACGAGCAGTACTTC. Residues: CASSRDTQGNPYEQYF.

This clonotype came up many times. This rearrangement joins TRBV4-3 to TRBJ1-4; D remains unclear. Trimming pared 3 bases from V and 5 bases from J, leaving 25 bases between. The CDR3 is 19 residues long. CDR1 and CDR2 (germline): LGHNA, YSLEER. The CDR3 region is CASSQFRFGVGRINEKLFF. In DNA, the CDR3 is TGCGCCAGCAGCCAGTTCAGATTCGGAGTGGGCAGGATAAATGAAAAACTGTTTTTT.

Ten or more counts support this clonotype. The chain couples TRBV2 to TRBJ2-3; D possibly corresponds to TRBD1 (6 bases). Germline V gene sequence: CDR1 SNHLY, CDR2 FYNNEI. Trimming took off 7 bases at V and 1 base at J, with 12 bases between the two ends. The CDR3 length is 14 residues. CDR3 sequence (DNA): TGTGCCAGCACCATACGACAGGGCACAGATACGCAGTATTTT. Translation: CASTIRQGTDTQYF.

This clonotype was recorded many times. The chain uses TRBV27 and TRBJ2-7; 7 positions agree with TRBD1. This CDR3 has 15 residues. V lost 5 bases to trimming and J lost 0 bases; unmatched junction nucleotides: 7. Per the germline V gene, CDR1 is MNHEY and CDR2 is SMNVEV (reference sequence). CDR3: CASSPGTASSYEQYF. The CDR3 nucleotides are TGTGCCAGCAGTCCCGGGACAGCATCCTCCTACGAGCAGTACTTC.

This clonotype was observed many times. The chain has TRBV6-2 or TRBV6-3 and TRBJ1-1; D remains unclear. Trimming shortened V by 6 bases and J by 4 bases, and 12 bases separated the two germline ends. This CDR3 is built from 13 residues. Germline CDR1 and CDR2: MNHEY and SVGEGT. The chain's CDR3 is CASRPGLGTEAFF. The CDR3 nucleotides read TGTGCCAGCAGGCCCGGCCTGGGCACTGAAGCTTTCTTT.

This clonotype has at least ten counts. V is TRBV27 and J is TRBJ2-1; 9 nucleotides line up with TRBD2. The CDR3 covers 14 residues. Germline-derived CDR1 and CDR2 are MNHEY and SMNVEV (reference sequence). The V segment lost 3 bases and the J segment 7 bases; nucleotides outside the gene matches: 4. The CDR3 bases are TGTGCCAGCAGTTTGGGGACTAGCCCTAATGAGCAGTTCTTC. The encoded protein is CASSLGTSPNEQFF.

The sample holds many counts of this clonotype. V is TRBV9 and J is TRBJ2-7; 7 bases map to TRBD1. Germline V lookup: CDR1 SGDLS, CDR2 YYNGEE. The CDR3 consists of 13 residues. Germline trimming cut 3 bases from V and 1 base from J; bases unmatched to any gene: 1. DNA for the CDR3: TGTGCCAGCAGCGCGACAGGGTCCTACGAGCAGTACTTC. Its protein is CASSATGSYEQYF. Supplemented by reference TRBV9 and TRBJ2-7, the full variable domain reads DSGVTQTPKHLITATGQRVTLRCSPRSGDLSVYWYQQSLDQGLQFLIQYYNGEERAKGNILERFSAQQFPDLHSELNLSSLELGDSALYFCASSATGSYEQYFGPGTRLTVT.

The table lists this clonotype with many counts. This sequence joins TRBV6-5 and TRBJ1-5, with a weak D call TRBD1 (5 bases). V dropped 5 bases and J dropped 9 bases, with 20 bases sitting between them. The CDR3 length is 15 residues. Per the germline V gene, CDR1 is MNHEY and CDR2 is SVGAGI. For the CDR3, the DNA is TGTGCCAGCAGTCAGGTCGCCGGTGGGGGGGGGCCCCAGCATTTT. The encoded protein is CASSQVAGGGGPQHF.

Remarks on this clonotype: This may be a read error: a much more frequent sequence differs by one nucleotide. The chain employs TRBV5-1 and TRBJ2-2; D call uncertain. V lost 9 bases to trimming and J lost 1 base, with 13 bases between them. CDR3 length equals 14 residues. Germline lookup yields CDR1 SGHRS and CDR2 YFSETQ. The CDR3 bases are TGCGCCATCCGCTTCCGCGAGAACACCGGGGAGCTGTTTTTT. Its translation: CAIRFRENTGELFF.

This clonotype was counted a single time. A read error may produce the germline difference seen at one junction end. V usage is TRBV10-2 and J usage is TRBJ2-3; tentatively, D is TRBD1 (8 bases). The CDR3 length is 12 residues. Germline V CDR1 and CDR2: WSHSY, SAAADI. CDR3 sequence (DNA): TGCGCCAGCAAGGGGGGGACAGGTACGCAGTATTTT. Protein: CASKGGTGTQYF.

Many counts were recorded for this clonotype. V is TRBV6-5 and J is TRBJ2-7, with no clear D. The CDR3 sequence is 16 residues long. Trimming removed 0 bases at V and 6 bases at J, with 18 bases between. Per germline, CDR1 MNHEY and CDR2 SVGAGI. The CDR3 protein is CASSYSSRYLVGEQYF. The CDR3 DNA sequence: TGTGCCAGCAGTTACTCGAGCAGGTACCTGGTTGGCGAGCAGTACTTC.

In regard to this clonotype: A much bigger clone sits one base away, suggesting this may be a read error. The chain's CDR3 is CASMDRAVSHEQYF. For the CDR3, the DNA is TGTGCCAGCATGGACAGGGCAGTGTCCCACGAGCAGTACTTC. This sequence joins TRBV27 and TRBJ2-7; 8 nucleotides agree with TRBD1. Trimming cost V 7 bases and J 5 bases; bases outside gene matches: 10. CDR3 length: 14 residues. In germline, CDR1 is MNHEY, CDR2 SMNVEV (reference sequence).

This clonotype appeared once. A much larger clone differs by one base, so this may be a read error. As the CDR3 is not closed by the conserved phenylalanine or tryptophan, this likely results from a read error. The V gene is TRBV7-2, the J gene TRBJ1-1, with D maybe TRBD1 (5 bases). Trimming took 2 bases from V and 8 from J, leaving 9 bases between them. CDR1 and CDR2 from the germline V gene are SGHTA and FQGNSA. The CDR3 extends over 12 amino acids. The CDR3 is CASSLQGAEAFS. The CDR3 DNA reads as TGTGCCAGCAGCTTACAAGGGGCCGAAGCTTTCTCT.

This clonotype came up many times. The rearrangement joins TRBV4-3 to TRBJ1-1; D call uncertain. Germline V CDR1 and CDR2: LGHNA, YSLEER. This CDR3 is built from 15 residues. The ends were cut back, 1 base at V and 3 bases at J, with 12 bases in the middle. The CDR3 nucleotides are TGCGCCAGCAGCCAAGGGTGGGGAAAGGACACTGAAGCTTTCTTT. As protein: CASSQGWGKDTEAFF.